The 26 T cell receptor beta chains below were found in one sample sequenced in a study of human T cells and chemical hapten exposure. TCRdb itself ran the RACE reads through MiXCR, one entry per CDR3 protein. The sample gives roughly 97,000 distinct CDR3 sequences, 27% of which show up once; 9% to 12% is in the top ten. The time point is: patch test 3, about 24 weeks after DPC sensitization. The treatment is: therapeutic diphenylcyclopropenone sensitization with weekly scalp DPC. Source: whole blood, taken in connection with sensitization to the hapten diphenylcyclopropenone (DPC). These receptors all stem from a middle-aged man with alopecia areata. Some clones in this sample may be carry-over from other donors' samples.

This clonotype turned up a few times. The DNA for the CDR3 is TGTGCCAGCAGCACAAGGGGCGGGAGGGCTGGCAATGAGCAGTTCTTC. It encodes CASSTRGGRAGNEQFF. The rearrangement uses TRBV7-6 and TRBJ2-1; 9 nucleotides match TRBD2. V lost 5 bases, J lost 6 bases, and 11 bases stayed unmatched. This CDR3 is 16 amino acids long. Germline lookup yields CDR1 SGHVS and CDR2 FNYEAQ.

This sequence joins TRBV7-6 and TRBJ1-2; TRBD1 agrees at 8 bases. The germline gives CDR1 SGHVS, CDR2 FNYEAQ. The V gene end was trimmed by 5 bases and the J gene end by 4 bases; junction bases not matched to a gene: 9. CDR3 length: 15 amino acids. The CDR3 loop is CASSPMKQGVYGYTF. As DNA, the CDR3 is TGTGCCAGCAGCCCGATGAAACAGGGGGTCTATGGCTACACCTTC.

The rearrangement uses TRBV5-4 and TRBJ2-2; 9 bases match TRBD2. Germline V lookup: CDR1 SGHNT, CDR2 YYREEE (reference sequence). The CDR3 consists of 16 residues. V lost 1 base to trimming and J lost 2 bases; unmatched junction nucleotides: 3. CDR3 in amino acids: CASSLRAGGNTGELFF. As DNA, the CDR3 is TGTGCCAGCAGCTTGAGAGCGGGAGGTAACACCGGGGAGCTGTTTTTT.

This chain uses TRBV6-5 with TRBJ1-5; D unclear. V was cut by 6 bases and J by 6 bases, with 12 bases left in between. Germline V CDR1 and CDR2: MNHEY, SVGAGI. The CDR3 contains 13 residues. The CDR3 protein is CASSPLATQPQHF. CDR3 nucleotides: TGTGCCAGCAGCCCCCTAGCTACTCAGCCCCAGCATTTT.

The sample holds many counts of this clonotype. The chain carries TRBV20-1 and TRBJ2-5, with 10 bases fitting TRBD2. Germline CDR1 and CDR2: DFQATT and SNEGSKA (reference sequence). This CDR3 has 15 residues. The trim removed 5 bases at V and 5 bases at J, leaving 11 bases unmatched. The DNA of the CDR3 is TGCAGTGCTCGCGTTGGGGGTAGCGGGAGGGAGACCCAGTACTTC. Encoded protein: CSARVGGSGRETQYF.

The table lists this clonotype with a few counts. The genes are TRBV20-1 and TRBJ2-5; D may be TRBD2 (5 bases). The CDR3 covers 16 residues. V lost 1 base to trimming and J lost 2 bases, with 17 bases between them. Per the germline V gene, CDR1 is DFQATT and CDR2 is SNEGSKA (reference sequence). The DNA for the CDR3 is TGCAGTGCTAGAGGTCATCAAGTAATAGCGCAAGAGACCCAGTACTTC. This translates into CSARGHQVIAQETQYF.

J is TRBJ2-6 and V is TRBV28; 8 nucleotides match TRBD1. Per the germline V gene, CDR1 is MDHEN and CDR2 is SYDVKM. With V trimmed by 4 bases and J by 2 bases, 10 bases remained unmatched. The length of the CDR3 is 18 residues. Here the CDR3 reads CASSSIPSRGPGANVLTF. CDR3 bases: TGTGCCAGCAGTTCGATCCCCTCCAGGGGGCCTGGGGCCAACGTCCTGACTTTC.

In this sample, this clonotype turned up a few times. The chain joins TRBV6-2 or TRBV6-3 to TRBJ1-1, with TRBD1 matching over 11 bases. V gave up 7 bases and J gave up 2 bases; unmatched junction bases: 9. The CDR3 contains 16 residues. CDR1 is MNHEY, CDR2 SVGEGT, per germline. CDR3 loop: CASTEPGQGVNTEAFF. DNA for the CDR3: TGTGCCAGCACTGAACCGGGACAGGGGGTTAACACTGAAGCTTTCTTT.

This clonotype was counted at least ten times. The chain is built from TRBV29-1 and TRBJ2-1; D perhaps matches TRBD1 (5 bases). The CDR3 is made up of 10 amino acids. Between the trimmed V and J ends, which lost 4 bases and 9 bases, there was a span of 7 bases. CDR1 is SQVTM, CDR2 ANQGSEA, per germline. The CDR3 nucleotides are TGCAGCGTTGGGGGCAGTGAGCAGTTCTTC. This sequence encodes CSVGGSEQFF.

This chain's CDR3 is CASSHGTRQYF. DNA for the CDR3: TGTGCCAGCAGTCACGGGACGAGACAGTACTTC. The chain joins TRBV6-2 or TRBV6-3 to TRBJ2-4; the D gene could be TRBD1 or TRBD2 (5 bases each). V gave up 5 bases and J gave up 13 bases, with 12 bases separating them. CDR1 is MNHEY, CDR2 SVGEGT, per germline. The CDR3 is 11 residues long.

There are a few counts of this clonotype. V gene TRBV27 combines with J gene TRBJ2-3; 7 bases are shared with TRBD1. The V gene end was trimmed by 4 bases and the J gene end by 4 bases; junction bases not matched to a gene: 11. The germline V gene has CDR1 MNHEY and CDR2 SMNVEV (reference sequence). The CDR3 is 16 amino acids. CDR3 loop: CASSYLEGARADTQYF. CDR3 nucleotide sequence: TGTGCCAGCAGTTATCTAGAGGGGGCGCGTGCAGATACGCAGTATTTT.

The gene calls are TRBV20-1 and TRBJ2-7; tentatively, D is TRBD1 or TRBD2 (7 bases each). The germline gives CDR1 DFQATT, CDR2 SNEGSKA (reference sequence). V lost 3 bases to trimming and J lost 6 bases, with 18 bases between them. This CDR3 comprises 14 residues. The CDR3 protein is CSARGGGEVSEQYF. The CDR3 DNA is TGCAGTGCTAGGGGAGGGGGCGAAGTTAGCGAGCAGTACTTC.

This clonotype was counted between two and nine times. The chain is built from TRBV10-3 and TRBJ2-7; D is tentatively TRBD1 or TRBD2 (5 bases each). The V and J ends lost 8 bases and 10 bases respectively, with 18 bases between them. CDR1 is ENHRY, CDR2 SYGVKD, per germline. The CDR3 covers 12 residues. CDR3 nucleotides: TGTGCCATCGGCCGGGACCCGCTTTCCCAGTACTTC. Translation gives CAIGRDPLSQYF.

The count of this clonotype is one. The V and J genes are TRBV5-5 and TRBJ1-2; D not certain. The CDR3 is 15 amino acids. The V end lost 4 bases, the J end lost 2 bases, and 15 bases lay between the germline ends. Germline CDR1 and CDR2: SGHKS and YYEKEE (reference sequence). DNA for the CDR3: TGTGCCAGCAGCCCCTTTTTCGACCAGAACTATGGCTACACCTTC. Translating it yields CASSPFFDQNYGYTF.

V is TRBV6-5 and J is TRBJ1-5, with 10 nucleotides matching TRBD1. This CDR3 contains 17 residues. Germline trimming cut 6 bases from V and 2 bases from J; bases unmatched to any gene: 10. Germline lookup yields CDR1 MNHEY and CDR2 SVGAGI. The CDR3 loop is CASRPQAGTGGNQPQHF. For the CDR3, the DNA is TGTGCCAGCAGACCCCAGGCCGGGACAGGGGGCAATCAGCCCCAGCATTTT.

In this sample, this clonotype turned up a few times. V and J are TRBV20-1 and TRBJ2-1; maybe TRBD2 (5 bases). V was pared by 0 bases and J by 2 bases, with 11 bases between. CDR3 length equals 15 residues. CDR1 and CDR2 (germline): DFQATT, SNEGSKA (reference sequence). The CDR3 sequence: CSARDMRVAYNEQFF. CDR3 nucleotides: TGCAGTGCTAGAGATATGCGGGTCGCCTACAATGAGCAGTTCTTC.

The V and J genes are TRBV12-3 or TRBV12-4 and TRBJ1-2, with unresolved D. Trimming left V 3 bases short and J 4 bases short, with 9 bases between. The CDR3 runs 13 residues. Here the CDR3 reads CASSFEGVYGYTF. CDR3 bases: TGTGCCAGCAGTTTCGAGGGAGTCTATGGCTACACCTTC.

This rearrangement joins TRBV12-5 to TRBJ2-1, with 9 bases lining up with TRBD2. V lost 6 bases to trimming and J lost 7 bases; unmatched junction nucleotides: 13. Germline V gene lookup returns CDR1 LGHNT and CDR2 FRNRAP. This CDR3 is 16 amino acids long. CDR3 bases: TGTGCTAGTGGCTCCGACTCAGCGGGAGGATGGAATGAGCAGTTCTTC. Translation gives CASGSDSAGGWNEQFF.

The genes are TRBV6-2 or TRBV6-3 and TRBJ2-7; D uncertain. V lost 8 bases and J lost 2, with 10 bases in between. The CDR3 is 12 residues long. Germline-derived CDR1 and CDR2 are MNHEY and SVGEGT. The CDR3 loop reads CASGTGPYEQYF. For the CDR3, the DNA is TGTGCCAGCGGAACGGGCCCCTACGAGCAGTACTTC.

This chain uses TRBV20-1 with TRBJ2-7, with 10 bases aligning to TRBD2. Trimming cost V 6 bases and J 5 bases; bases outside gene matches: 13. CDR1 is DFQATT and CDR2 is SNEGSKA in the germline V gene (reference sequence). CDR3 length: 15 residues. Written as DNA, the CDR3 is TGCAGTGCGGATGTTTCTAGCGGGAGCTTCCACGAGCAGTACTTC. Translated: CSADVSSGSFHEQYF.

This clonotype appeared many times. The gene calls are TRBV6-5 and TRBJ2-7; 10 nucleotides agree with TRBD2. CDR1 and CDR2 from the germline V gene are MNHEY and SVGAGI. V was pared by 6 bases and J by 8 bases, with 10 bases of the junction left unmatched. This CDR3 is built from 14 residues. CDR3 coding DNA: TGTGCCAGCAGGGACAAGCGGGAGGGCCAGCAGCAGTACTTC. Translating it yields CASRDKREGQQQYF.

As concerns this clonotype: A clone one base away is much larger, so this may be a read error. The chain joins TRBV10-2 to TRBJ1-5, with a tentative D call TRBD1 (5 bases). Germline V CDR1 and CDR2: WSHSY, SAAADI. This CDR3 comprises 14 residues. CDR3 sequence: CASSATDSNQHQHF. CDR3 nucleotide sequence: TGCGCCAGCAGCGCGACAGACAGCAATCAGCACCAGCATTTT.

This clonotype appeared many times. The DNA for the CDR3 is TGCAGTGCCCTGGGCGGAAGCACAGATACGCAGTATTTT. It translates to CSALGGSTDTQYF. The chain recombines TRBV20-1 with TRBJ2-3; no clear D gene. Germline-derived CDR1 and CDR2 are DFQATT and SNEGSKA (reference sequence). V was shortened by 6 bases and J by 0 bases, with 10 bases between the two germline ends. This CDR3 region has 13 residues.

The V gene is TRBV12-3 or TRBV12-4, the J gene TRBJ1-5, with TRBD1 as a possible D gene (6 bases). The CDR3 spans 15 residues. Between the trimmed V and J ends, which lost 6 bases and 5 bases, there was a span of 17 bases. In DNA form, the CDR3 reads TGTGCCAGCAGACGTACAGGGAAAATGTATCAGCCCCAGCATTTT. Its translation is CASRRTGKMYQPQHF.

This clonotype was picked up a small number of times. The rearrangement uses TRBV6-5 and TRBJ2-1; TRBD2 matches at 11 bases. The CDR3 consists of 15 residues. The V gene end was trimmed by 6 bases and the J gene end by 7 bases; junction bases not matched to a gene: 8. The V gene's germline CDR1 is MNHEY and CDR2 SVGAGI. The CDR3 nucleotides are TGTGCCAGCAGGATAGCGGGAGGGCCACGGAATGAGCAGTTCTTC. It is translated as CASRIAGGPRNEQFF.

This chain links TRBV20-1 with TRBJ1-2; no reliable D call. This CDR3 is built from 16 residues. Germline V gene sequence: CDR1 DFQATT, CDR2 SNEGSKA (reference sequence). Trimming left V 0 bases short and J 4 bases short, with 18 bases between. As DNA, the CDR3 is TGCAGTGCTAGAGATCTAGGCAGGCAGACCCGCTATGGCTACACCTTC. Translated: CSARDLGRQTRYGYTF.